These 21 T cell receptor beta chains came from one sample sequenced in a study of blood T cell repertoires in COVID-19. Assay used: immunoSEQ multiplex PCR; TCRdb lists only in-frame clones, some missing. This sample has over 90,000 clones, with about 90% found just once. Sequencing was carried out using peripheral blood. The receptors here all came from a woman between 45 and 65 years old with COVID-19, enrolled during active disease.

The J gene is TRBJ1-2, the V gene TRBV30, with 8 bases that match TRBD1. This CDR3 comprises 15 residues. The trim removed 4 bases at V and 0 bases at J, leaving 7 bases unmatched. Germline CDR1 GTSNPN, CDR2 SVGIG (reference sequence). The DNA for the CDR3 is TGTGCCTGGAAGCAGGGGGCTCAAGCTAACTATGGCTACACCTTC. Amino acid sequence: CAWKQGAQANYGYTF.

CDR3 coding DNA: TGTGCCAGCAATAACTTGGACAGGGGGGCCCACAATGAGCAGTTCTTC. Its translation: CASNNLDRGAHNEQFF. The rearrangement joins TRBV2 to TRBJ2-1; the match to TRBD1 covers 10 bases. With V trimmed by 7 bases and J by 5 bases, 11 bases remained unmatched. The CDR3 has 16 residues. Germline V gene data show CDR1 as SNHLY and CDR2 as FYNNEI.

The chain joins TRBV5-6 to TRBJ2-7; D not resolved. This CDR3 region has 13 residues. With 4 bases removed from V and 0 bases from J, the gap between germline ends came to 8 bases. Germline V CDR1 and CDR2: SGHDT, YYEEEE. Here the CDR3 reads CASSLPFSYEQYF. In DNA, the CDR3 is TGTGCCAGCAGCCTCCCCTTCTCCTACGAGCAGTACTTC.

This sequence joins TRBV19 and TRBJ2-2, with a tentative D call TRBD1 (5 bases). This CDR3 is built from 16 residues. V was shortened by 3 bases and J by 6 bases, with 17 bases between the two germline ends. From germline, CDR1 is LNHDA and CDR2 SQIVND (reference sequence). CDR3 protein: CASSIPRSMGPGELFF. CDR3 bases: TGTGCCAGTAGTATTCCCCGCAGCATGGGGCCCGGGGAGCTGTTTTTT.

The V and J genes are TRBV13 and TRBJ2-5, with 7 positions matching TRBD1. Per the germline V gene, CDR1 is PRHDT and CDR2 is FYEKMQ (reference sequence). V gave up 6 bases and J gave up 5 bases; unmatched junction bases: 12. The CDR3 is 15 amino acids. CDR3 nucleotides: TGTGCCAGCAGAGCTCCGGGGCAGGGGGTTGAGACCCAGTACTTC. It encodes CASRAPGQGVETQYF. The full variable domain, with the rest looked up from reference TRBV13 and TRBJ2-5, is AAGVIQSPRHLIKEKRETATLKCYPIPRHDTVYWYQQGPGQDPQFLISFYEKMQSDKGSIPDRFSAQQFSDYHSELNMSSLELGDSALYFCASRAPGQGVETQYFGPGTRLLVL.

This clone was seen a few times. V usage is TRBV6-5 and J usage is TRBJ1-2, with TRBD1 matching over 7 bases. The germline V gene encodes CDR1 MNHEY and CDR2 SVGAGI. V lost 2 bases to trimming and J lost 3 bases; unmatched junction nucleotides: 3. The CDR3 totals 14 residues. CDR3 loop: CASSYLQGDYGYTF. The CDR3 DNA reads as TGTGCCAGCAGTTACCTCCAGGGGGACTATGGCTACACCTTC.

This clone was picked up a small number of times. The chain employs TRBV5-6 and TRBJ1-2; 7 bases match TRBD1. The CDR3 totals 16 residues. The germline CDR1 and CDR2 sequences are SGHDT and YYEEEE. J lost 2 bases, V lost 4 bases, and 11 bases had no gene match. The chain's CDR3 is CASSTQSTGQNYGYTF. Written as DNA, the CDR3 is TGTGCCAGCAGCACCCAATCGACAGGGCAGAACTATGGCTACACCTTC.

The chain combines TRBV28 with TRBJ1-5, with D possibly being TRBD1 (6 bases). Per the germline V gene, CDR1 is MDHEN and CDR2 is SYDVKM. Trimming took 4 bases from V and 6 from J, leaving 16 bases between them. The CDR3 contains 15 residues. The CDR3 reads CASSSIGAGVQPQHF. The DNA for the CDR3 is TGTGCCAGCAGTTCTATAGGGGCAGGGGTTCAGCCCCAGCATTTT.

The V gene is TRBV15, the J gene TRBJ1-3; the D gene is possibly TRBD1 (5 bases). Trimming left V 0 bases short and J 0 bases short, with 9 bases between. In germline, CDR1 is LNHNV, CDR2 YYDKDF (reference sequence). This CDR3 is 16 amino acids long. The CDR3 reads CATSRDKGFSGNTIYF. CDR3 nucleotide sequence: TGTGCCACCAGCAGAGATAAGGGGTTCTCTGGAAACACCATATATTTT.

This rearrangement joins TRBV27 to TRBJ1-5; weak D call: TRBD1 (5 bases). V lost 0 bases and J 2 bases, leaving 8 bases between the germline ends. CDR3 size: 15 residues. The germline gives CDR1 MNHEY, CDR2 SMNVEV (reference sequence). The CDR3 nucleotides are TGTGCCAGCAGTTTATCGCGGGGCCGCAATCAGCCCCAGCATTTT. Translating gives CASSLSRGRNQPQHF.

CDR3 residues: CATSPGDSYEQYF. The CDR3 DNA reads as TGTGCCACCAGTCCGGGGGATTCCTACGAGCAGTACTTC. The chain employs TRBV24-1 and TRBJ2-7, with a tentative D call TRBD2 (6 bases). V lost 6 bases to trimming and J lost 1 base, with 9 bases between them. The germline CDR1 and CDR2 sequences are KGHDR and SFDVKD. The CDR3 totals 13 residues.

The rearrangement uses TRBV5-1 and TRBJ2-7; TRBD2 matches at 9 bases. The CDR3 sequence is 14 residues long. Trimming at V came to 3 bases and at J to 3 bases, leaving 4 bases not matched to a gene. The V gene's germline CDR1 is SGHRS and CDR2 YFSETQ. CDR3 sequence (DNA): TGCGCCAGCAGCTACGGGACTAGCAACTACGAGCAGTACTTC. Translating gives CASSYGTSNYEQYF.

V gene TRBV3-1 (or the pseudogene TRBV3-2) combines with J gene TRBJ1-6; the D is unclear. V shed 1 base and J shed 3 bases, with 10 bases lying between them. This CDR3 spans 16 amino acids. CDR1 is LGHDT, CDR2 YNNKEL, per germline (reference sequence). CDR3 sequence (DNA): TGTGCCAGCAGCCAAGGCAGAACAGTCTATAATTCACCCCTCCACTTT. Encoded protein: CASSQGRTVYNSPLHF.

The genes are TRBV5-1 and TRBJ1-3, with D perhaps matching TRBD1 (5 bases). CDR1 and CDR2 (germline): SGHRS, YFSETQ. The ends were cut back, 4 bases at V and 3 bases at J, with 17 bases in the middle. The CDR3 runs to 16 residues. The CDR3 coding sequence is TGCGCCAGCAGCCTGACCACAGGATCTCTTGGAAACACCATATATTTT. This sequence encodes CASSLTTGSLGNTIYF. The full variable domain, with the rest looked up from reference TRBV5-1 and TRBJ1-3, is KAGVTQTPRYLIKTRGQQVTLSCSPISGHRSVSWYQQTPGQGLQFLFEYFSETQRNKGNFPGRFSGRQFSNSRSEMNVSTLELGDSALYLCASSLTTGSLGNTIYFGEGSWLTVV.

The genes are TRBV7-9 and TRBJ2-7, with 11 bases identical to TRBD1. With V trimmed by 5 bases and J by 6 bases, 15 bases remained unmatched. The CDR3 consists of 17 residues. The germline gives CDR1 SEHNR, CDR2 FQNEAQ (reference sequence). The CDR3 spells CASSVRGGQGEALEQYF. DNA of the CDR3: TGTGCCAGCAGCGTTAGAGGGGGACAGGGGGAAGCTCTCGAGCAGTACTTC.

V usage is TRBV12-3 or TRBV12-4 and J usage is TRBJ1-1, with D unresolved. This CDR3 region has 13 residues. Deletions cut 4 bases from V and 3 bases from J, with 9 bases between. The CDR3 region has the DNA TGTGCCAGCAGTTATACGGTAGACACTGAAGCTTTCTTT. This sequence encodes CASSYTVDTEAFF.

V and J are TRBV18 and TRBJ2-2; 8 bases agree with TRBD2. CDR1 is KGHSH, CDR2 LQKENI, per germline. The junction had 6 bases not matched to a gene; V was cut back by 3 bases and J by 0 bases. CDR3 length: 17 amino acids. CDR3 coding DNA: TGTGCCAGCTCACCCGGGGTAGCGGGGACGAACACCGGGGAGCTGTTTTTT. It translates to CASSPGVAGTNTGELFF.

This chain joins TRBV18 and TRBJ1-5; D remains unclear. The CDR3 totals 16 residues. The germline V and J ends were trimmed by 6 bases and 0 bases, with 15 bases remaining between them. From germline, CDR1 is KGHSH and CDR2 LQKENI. CDR3 amino acids: CASSEPGSHSNQPQHF. The CDR3 DNA is TGTGCCAGCTCGGAACCAGGCTCTCATAGCAATCAGCCCCAGCATTTT.

The rearrangement joins TRBV7-3 to TRBJ2-7; TRBD2 is a possible D gene (7 bases). Germline V gives CDR1 SGHTA, CDR2 FQGTGA. The CDR3 totals 15 residues. V dropped 5 bases and J dropped 0 bases, with 14 bases sitting between them. The CDR3 coding sequence is TGTGCCAGCAGCAGTCAAGGGGGGGCCTCCTACGAGCAGTACTTC. It is translated as CASSSQGGASYEQYF.

The CDR3 reads CAWTRTGGFTEAFF. CDR3 coding DNA: TGTGCCTGGACCCGGACAGGGGGATTCACTGAAGCTTTCTTT. The rearrangement uses TRBV30 and TRBJ1-1; 10 nucleotides match TRBD1. J was trimmed by 4 bases and V by 4 bases; bases with no gene match: 6. CDR1 GTSNPN and CDR2 SVGIG come from the germline V gene (reference sequence). The CDR3 spans 14 residues.

The V and J genes are TRBV6-4 and TRBJ2-6, with 8 bases aligning to TRBD1. The germline V gene encodes CDR1 MRHNA and CDR2 SNTAGT. CDR3 size: 17 residues. V was pared by 4 bases and J by 0 bases, with 5 bases of the junction left unmatched. CDR3 protein: CASSADRASSGANVLTF. DNA of the CDR3: TGTGCCAGCAGTGCGGACAGGGCGTCCTCTGGGGCCAACGTCCTGACTTTC.